This TCR beta chain was sequenced in a study of a mutant IDH1 vaccine in newly diagnosed glioma. Study background: With temozolomide cycles, or 4-6 weeks after radiotherapy alone, vaccination was started. Standard pretreatment was either radiotherapy, temozolomide, or, for most, radiochemotherapy with temozolomide.

The table came from immunoSEQ multiplex PCR; TCRdb's copy has only in-frame clones and leaves some out. The sample yields about 33,000 clones, roughly four fifths seen once. Study results and caveats: Pseudoprogression seemingly bore no relation to changes in top peripheral T cell clonotypes.

V lost 0 bases, J lost 6 bases, and 10 bases lay in between. This CDR3 is built from 13 residues. Germline lookup yields CDR1 SGHRS and CDR2 YFSETQ. Points on this clone: Its antigen is not known.

The time point is: week 47, end of study. The investigators gave 300 ug of mutant IDH1 20-mer peptide in each vaccine dose, together with topical imiquimod. This TCR derives from a man aged 35-49 years with glioma. The chain joins TRBV5-1 to TRBJ2-7, with no clear D. Source: PBMCs, taken from a glioma patient whose treatment included an IDH1 peptide vaccine. The CDR3 sequence: CASSLETIGEQYF. The DNA of the CDR3 is TGCGCCAGCAGCTTGGAGACGATCGGCGAGCAGTACTTC.